These T cell receptor beta chains were read from a single sample in a study of blood T cell repertoires in COVID-19. Assay: immunoSEQ multiplex PCR; the TCRdb copy retains only in-frame clones and omits some. Of 240,000 or so clones listed, about 90% are singletons. Sequencing was performed on peripheral blood. The receptors here all came from a man aged 60 to 69 with acute or convalescent COVID-19. Both conserved end residues are part of each CDR3. A D gene is named only where the DNA matches it firmly. Expanded clones get a size class; other rows say once, few or many, or leave the size out.

v_call	j_call	clone_size	d_call	cdr3_nt	cdr3_aa
TRBV3-1/TRBV3-2	TRBJ1-1	.	.	TGTGCCAGCAGCCGGGAGACCGACAACACTGAAGCTTTCTTT	CASSRETDNTEAFF
TRBV11-2	TRBJ1-5	.	TRBD1	TGTGCCAGCAGCTTAGGCGACAGGGAGGTGGAGCCCCAGCATTTT	CASSLGDREVEPQHF
TRBV6-1	TRBJ1-1	.	TRBD1	TGTGCCAGCAGTGCCCGCAGGGGGCCAACCGTGAACACTGAAGCTTTCTTT	CASSARRGPTVNTEAFF
TRBV7-3	TRBJ2-7	.	.	TGTGCCAGCAAAGTCGACAGATCGGGCGAGCAGTACTTC	CASKVDRSGEQYF
TRBV19	TRBJ2-7	.	.	TGTGCCAGTAGTACAACAGGGCTGGGGGAGCAGTACTTC	CASSTTGLGEQYF
TRBV28	TRBJ1-5	.	TRBD1	TGTGCCAGCCGACGGACAGGGGAGGACCAGCCCCAGCATTTT	CASRRTGEDQPQHF
TRBV3-1/TRBV3-2	TRBJ2-7	.	.	TGTGCCAGCAGCCAAGGACTAGCCTACGAGCAGTACTTC	CASSQGLAYEQYF
TRBV29-1	TRBJ2-5	.	.	TGCAGCCAAGCGGTAACTCAAGAGACCCAGTACTTC	CSQAVTQETQYF
TRBV7-2	TRBJ2-3	once	TRBD1	TGTGCCAGCAGCTCTCGCCGGGACAGAGATACGCAGTATTTT	CASSSRRDRDTQYF
TRBV29-1	TRBJ2-7	.	TRBD2	TGCAGCGTTATTGGTAGCGGGAGCGGATACGAGCAGTACTTC	CSVIGSGSGYEQYF
TRBV10-3	TRBJ1-5	.	TRBD1	TGTGCCATCAGGTCCGGGACAGGGGTCAATCAGCCCCAGCATTTT	CAIRSGTGVNQPQHF
TRBV11-3	TRBJ1-1	.	.	TGTGCCAGCAGTTACAGTCGAAGAACTGAAGCTTTCTTT	CASSYSRRTEAFF
TRBV6-5	TRBJ1-2	.	.	TGTGCCAGCGCTGACAGACAAGGGAACTATGGCTACACCTTC	CASADRQGNYGYTF
TRBV11-1	TRBJ1-6	once	.	TGTGCCAGCAGCCCCGCCGGACAGAATAATTCACCCCTCCACTTT	CASSPAGQNNSPLHF
TRBV29-1	TRBJ2-7	.	.	TGCAGCGCCTTACCGACCGGGTCAACCTACGAGCAGTACTTC	CSALPTGSTYEQYF
TRBV18	TRBJ1-1	.	.	TGTGCCAGCTCCAGGGGTGCCACTGAAGCTTTCTTT	CASSRGATEAFF
TRBV19	TRBJ2-1	.	.	TGTGCCAGTAGTCGGGAGACCGTGGGGAATGAGCAGTTCTTC	CASSRETVGNEQFF
TRBV11-2	TRBJ1-1	few	TRBD1	TGTGCCAGCAGCCCCGACAGGGGCACTGAAGCTTTCTTT	CASSPDRGTEAFF
TRBV19	TRBJ2-7	.	TRBD1	TGTGCCAGTAGTATCGGGACAGGACTTACCTACGAGCAGTACTTC	CASSIGTGLTYEQYF
TRBV28	TRBJ2-5	.	.	TGTGCCAGCAGTTTATCCAGGGTAGAGACCCAGTACTTC	CASSLSRVETQYF
TRBV3-1/TRBV3-2	TRBJ2-7	few	.	TGTGCCAGCAGCGTATCCTCCTACGAGCAGTACTTC	CASSVSSYEQYF
TRBV5-4	TRBJ2-5	.	TRBD1	TGTGCCAGCAGCACGTCTCCCAGGGGGAAAGAGACCCAGTACTTC	CASSTSPRGKETQYF
TRBV4-1	TRBJ2-2	.	TRBD1	TGCGCCAGCAGTCGTACCGGGACAGGGGGCCCAAACACCGGGGAGCTGTTTTTT	CASSRTGTGGPNTGELFF
TRBV28	TRBJ2-6	.	TRBD2	TGTGCCAGCAGTTTACTAGCGGGAGCTGGGGCCAACGTCCTGACTTTC	CASSLLAGAGANVLTF
TRBV18	TRBJ1-1	.	.	TGTGCCAGCTCAGAGACGGAGGAAGCTTTCTTT	CASSETEEAFF
TRBV9	TRBJ2-3	.	.	TGTGCCAGCAGCGTAGGTTCCGGCACAGATACGCAGTATTTT	CASSVGSGTDTQYF
TRBV9	TRBJ2-1	.	TRBD2	TGTGCCAGCAGCGCCTTAGCGGGAGGCTACAATGAGCAGTTCTTC	CASSALAGGYNEQFF
TRBV11-2	TRBJ2-1	.	TRBD2	TGTGCCAGCAGCTTACAACCAGCGGGAGCCACGGGGAATGAGCAGTTCTTC	CASSLQPAGATGNEQFF
TRBV7-6	TRBJ2-1	.	.	TGTGCCAGCAGCCCTACCAGGGGTGAGCAGTTCTTC	CASSPTRGEQFF
TRBV11-2	TRBJ1-1	.	TRBD1	TGTGCCAGCAGCTTTCAAACAGGGGGGGCTGAAGCTTTCTTT	CASSFQTGGAEAFF
TRBV7-2	TRBJ1-5	.	.	TGTGCCAGCAGCCTGGGGCACGGGCCCAATCAGCCCCAGCATTTT	CASSLGHGPNQPQHF
TRBV28	TRBJ2-3	few	.	TGTGCCAGCAGTTTAAGGGGGATCTCAGATACGCAGTATTTT	CASSLRGISDTQYF
TRBV10-3	TRBJ1-2	.	.	TGTGCCATCAGTGAGACTCAGGGGCTAGCCCGTAACTATGGCTACACCTTC	CAISETQGLARNYGYTF
TRBV27	TRBJ2-7	few	TRBD1	TGTGCCAGCAGTTTATGGGGGACAGGGGACTACGAGCAGTACTTC	CASSLWGTGDYEQYF
TRBV28	TRBJ2-7	.	TRBD1	TGTGCCAGCAGATATGGGACAGGCTACGAGCAGTACTTC	CASRYGTGYEQYF
TRBV5-8	TRBJ2-2	.	.	TGTGCCAGCAGCCGCGGGACCGTCTGGAACACCGGGGAGCTGTTTTTT	CASSRGTVWNTGELFF
TRBV7-9	TRBJ1-2	.	.	TGTGCCAGCAGCTTAATTGGGGAGAAGACCGAGGGCTACACCTTC	CASSLIGEKTEGYTF
TRBV10-3	TRBJ2-7	.	.	TGTGCCACCTCCGAGAGCGACGAGCAGTACTTC	CATSESDEQYF
TRBV5-1	TRBJ1-4	.	.	TGCGCCAGCCGACTACAGGGTGCAACTAATGAAAAACTGTTTTTT	CASRLQGATNEKLFF
TRBV30	TRBJ2-7	.	TRBD2	TGTGCCTGGAGTGTACGGGGGCTGGTAGCGGGGGACCCTACCGAGCAGTACTTC	CAWSVRGLVAGDPTEQYF
TRBV11-1	TRBJ2-7	.	TRBD2	TGTGCCAGCAGCTTAGGGCTAGCGGTCTCCTACGAGCAGTACTTC	CASSLGLAVSYEQYF
TRBV6-2/TRBV6-3	TRBJ1-3	.	TRBD1	TGTGCCAGCAGTTACCCGAACAAGGGACAGGCGGACCCTGGAAACACCATATATTTT	CASSYPNKGQADPGNTIYF
TRBV7-9	TRBJ2-1	once	.	TGTGCCAGCAGCTTGCGCACAGAGTTCTTC	CASSLRTEFF
TRBV11-2	TRBJ2-1	.	.	TGTGCCAGCAGCTTAGAGCGGAATGAGCAGTTCTTC	CASSLERNEQFF
TRBV28	TRBJ1-2	.	.	TGTGCCAGCAGTTCGGGGAGGGCTAACTATGGCTACACCTTC	CASSSGRANYGYTF
TRBV28	TRBJ1-6	.	TRBD1	TGTGCCAGCAGTTTCGCGGGGACAGGGGAGAACTCACCCCTCCACTTT	CASSFAGTGENSPLHF
TRBV24-1	TRBJ1-5	.	.	TGTGCCACCAGTGGAGACGGGAATCAGCCCCAGCATTTT	CATSGDGNQPQHF
TRBV6-2/TRBV6-3	TRBJ1-1	.	.	TGTGCCAGCAGTCTAGGACACGCTGAAGCTTTCTTT	CASSLGHAEAFF
TRBV15	TRBJ1-5	many	.	TGTGCCACCAGCAGAGAAGCGTATAGCAATCAGCCCCAGCATTTT	CATSREAYSNQPQHF
TRBV6-5	TRBJ2-7	.	TRBD1	TGTGCCAGCAGAAGGACCTTAGGACAGGGATACGAGCAGTACTTC	CASRRTLGQGYEQYF
TRBV11-3	TRBJ1-1	many	TRBD1	TGTGCCAGCAGCTTAACCCAGGGGGTCACTGAAGCTTTCTTT	CASSLTQGVTEAFF
TRBV3-1/TRBV3-2	TRBJ2-1	.	TRBD2	TGTGCCAGCAGCCACGGCCGGGAGGGGTACAATGAGCAGTTCTTC	CASSHGREGYNEQFF
TRBV10-3	TRBJ1-5	.	TRBD1	TGTGCCATCAGTACAGGGGAGTCCCAGCATTTT	CAISTGESQHF
TRBV2	TRBJ1-2	few	TRBD1	TGTGCCAGCTTACCCGGGACAGCCATGAGGTATGGCTACACCTTC	CASLPGTAMRYGYTF
TRBV27	TRBJ2-2	.	.	TGTGCCAGCAGTTCAGCCGGGGAGCTGTTTTTT	CASSSAGELFF